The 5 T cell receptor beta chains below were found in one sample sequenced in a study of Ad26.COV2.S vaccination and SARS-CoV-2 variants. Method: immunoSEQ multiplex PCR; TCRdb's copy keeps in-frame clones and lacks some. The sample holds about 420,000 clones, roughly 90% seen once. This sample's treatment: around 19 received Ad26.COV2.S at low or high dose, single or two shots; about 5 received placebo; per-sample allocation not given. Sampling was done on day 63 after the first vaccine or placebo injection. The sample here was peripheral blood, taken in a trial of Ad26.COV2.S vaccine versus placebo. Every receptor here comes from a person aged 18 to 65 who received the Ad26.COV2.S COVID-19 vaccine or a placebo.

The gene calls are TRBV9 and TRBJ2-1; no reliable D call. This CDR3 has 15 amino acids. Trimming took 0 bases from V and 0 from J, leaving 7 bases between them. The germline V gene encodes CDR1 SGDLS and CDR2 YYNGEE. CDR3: CASSVGRNSYNEQFF. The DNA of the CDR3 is TGTGCCAGCAGCGTAGGACGGAACTCCTACAATGAGCAGTTCTTC. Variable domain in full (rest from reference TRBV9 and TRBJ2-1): DSGVTQTPKHLITATGQRVTLRCSPRSGDLSVYWYQQSLDQGLQFLIQYYNGEERAKGNILERFSAQQFPDLHSELNLSSLELGDSALYFCASSVGRNSYNEQFFGPGTRLTVL.

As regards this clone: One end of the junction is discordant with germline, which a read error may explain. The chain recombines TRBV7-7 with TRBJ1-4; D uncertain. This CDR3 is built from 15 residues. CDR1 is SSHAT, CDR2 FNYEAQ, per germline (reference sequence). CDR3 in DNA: TGTGCTAGCAGCTTAGGCCGCGCAACTAATGAAAAACTGTTTTTT. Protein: CASSLGRATNEKLFF.

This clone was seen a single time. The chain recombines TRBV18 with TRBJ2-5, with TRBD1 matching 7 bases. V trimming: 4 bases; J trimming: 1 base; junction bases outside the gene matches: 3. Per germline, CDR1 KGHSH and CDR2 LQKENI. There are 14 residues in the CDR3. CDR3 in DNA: TGTGCCAGCTCACTTAGGACAGGCCAAGAGACCCAGTACTTC. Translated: CASSLRTGQETQYF.

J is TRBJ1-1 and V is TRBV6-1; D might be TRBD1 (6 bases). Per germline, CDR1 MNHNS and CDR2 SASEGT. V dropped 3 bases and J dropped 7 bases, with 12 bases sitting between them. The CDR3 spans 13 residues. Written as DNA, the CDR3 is TGTGCCAGCAGTGACGGTCAGGGGATTGAAGCTTTCTTT. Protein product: CASSDGQGIEAFF.

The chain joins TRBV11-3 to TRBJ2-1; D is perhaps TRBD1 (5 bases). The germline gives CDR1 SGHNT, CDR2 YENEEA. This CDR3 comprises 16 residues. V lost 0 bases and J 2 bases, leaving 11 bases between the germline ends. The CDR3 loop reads CASSLEARAAYNEQFF. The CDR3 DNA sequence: TGTGCCAGCAGCTTAGAGGCCAGGGCCGCCTACAATGAGCAGTTCTTC.